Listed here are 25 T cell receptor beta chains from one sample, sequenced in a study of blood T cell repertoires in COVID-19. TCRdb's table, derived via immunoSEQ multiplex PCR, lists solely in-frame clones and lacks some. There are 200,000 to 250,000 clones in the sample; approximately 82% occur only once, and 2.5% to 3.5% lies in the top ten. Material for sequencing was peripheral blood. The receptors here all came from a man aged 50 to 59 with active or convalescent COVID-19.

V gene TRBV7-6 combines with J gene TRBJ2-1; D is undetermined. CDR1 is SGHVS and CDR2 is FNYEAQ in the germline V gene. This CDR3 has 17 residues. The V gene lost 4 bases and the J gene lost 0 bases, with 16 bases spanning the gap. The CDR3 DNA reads TGTGCCAGCAGCTCACTCCGGTTGCGGTCCTCCTACAATGAGCAGTTCTTC. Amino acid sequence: CASSSLRLRSSYNEQFF.

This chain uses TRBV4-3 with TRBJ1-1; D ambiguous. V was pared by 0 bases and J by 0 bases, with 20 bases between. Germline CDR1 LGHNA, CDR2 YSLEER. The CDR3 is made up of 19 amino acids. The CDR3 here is CASSQDSPSTGIVNTEAFF. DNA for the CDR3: TGCGCCAGCAGCCAAGACTCCCCCTCTACGGGGATAGTGAACACTGAAGCTTTCTTT.

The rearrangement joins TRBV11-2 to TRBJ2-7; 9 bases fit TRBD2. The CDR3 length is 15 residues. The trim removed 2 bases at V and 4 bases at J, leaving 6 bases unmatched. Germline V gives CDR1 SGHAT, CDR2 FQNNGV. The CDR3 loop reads CASSLSAGGPYEQYF. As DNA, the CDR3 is TGTGCCAGCAGCTTAAGTGCGGGAGGGCCTTACGAGCAGTACTTC.

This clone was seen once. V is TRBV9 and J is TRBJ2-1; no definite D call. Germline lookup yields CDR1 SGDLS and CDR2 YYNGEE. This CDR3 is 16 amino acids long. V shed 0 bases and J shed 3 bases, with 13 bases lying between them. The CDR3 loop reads CASSVAMEYYYNEQFF. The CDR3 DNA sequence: TGTGCCAGCAGCGTAGCTATGGAGTACTACTACAATGAGCAGTTCTTC. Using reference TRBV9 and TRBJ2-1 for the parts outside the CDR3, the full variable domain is DSGVTQTPKHLITATGQRVTLRCSPRSGDLSVYWYQQSLDQGLQFLIQYYNGEERAKGNILERFSAQQFPDLHSELNLSSLELGDSALYFCASSVAMEYYYNEQFFGPGTRLTVL.

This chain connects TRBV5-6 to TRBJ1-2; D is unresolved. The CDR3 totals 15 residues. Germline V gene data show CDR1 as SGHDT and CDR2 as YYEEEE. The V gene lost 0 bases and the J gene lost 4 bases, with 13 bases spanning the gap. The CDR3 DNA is TGTGCCAGCAGCTTGGCCAACTTAATCCTCTATGGCTACACCTTC. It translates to CASSLANLILYGYTF.

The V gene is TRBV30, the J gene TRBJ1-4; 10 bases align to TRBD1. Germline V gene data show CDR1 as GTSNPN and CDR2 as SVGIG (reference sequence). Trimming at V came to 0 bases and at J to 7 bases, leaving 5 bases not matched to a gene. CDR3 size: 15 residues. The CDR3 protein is CAWSVEWTGGEKLFF. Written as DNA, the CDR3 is TGTGCCTGGAGTGTAGAATGGACAGGGGGTGAAAAACTGTTTTTT.

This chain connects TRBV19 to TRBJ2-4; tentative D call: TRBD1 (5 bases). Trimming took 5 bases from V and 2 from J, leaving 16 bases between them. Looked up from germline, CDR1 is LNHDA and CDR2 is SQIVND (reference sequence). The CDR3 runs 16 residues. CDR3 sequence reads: CASSFRGQGPKNIQYF. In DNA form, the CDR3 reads TGTGCCAGTAGTTTCCGAGGCCAGGGTCCCAAAAACATTCAGTACTTC.

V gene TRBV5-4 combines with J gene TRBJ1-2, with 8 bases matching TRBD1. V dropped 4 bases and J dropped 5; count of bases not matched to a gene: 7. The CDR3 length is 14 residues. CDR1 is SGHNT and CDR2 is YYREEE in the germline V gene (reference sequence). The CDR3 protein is CASSDGQGRYGYTF. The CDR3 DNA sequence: TGTGCCAGCAGCGACGGACAGGGAAGGTATGGCTACACCTTC.

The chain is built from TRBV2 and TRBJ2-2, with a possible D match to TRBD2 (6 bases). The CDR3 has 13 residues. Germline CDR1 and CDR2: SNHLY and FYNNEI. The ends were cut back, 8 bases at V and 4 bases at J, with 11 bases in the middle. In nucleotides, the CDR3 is TGTGCCAGCCTCGGAGGGAGCACCGGGGAGCTGTTTTTT. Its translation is CASLGGSTGELFF.

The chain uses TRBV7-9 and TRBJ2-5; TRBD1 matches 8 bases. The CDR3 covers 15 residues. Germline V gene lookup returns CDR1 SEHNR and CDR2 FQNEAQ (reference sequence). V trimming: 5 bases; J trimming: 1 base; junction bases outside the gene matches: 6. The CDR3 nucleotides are TGTGCCAGCAGCGCCGCCCAGGGGGCCCAAGAGACCCAGTACTTC. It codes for CASSAAQGAQETQYF.

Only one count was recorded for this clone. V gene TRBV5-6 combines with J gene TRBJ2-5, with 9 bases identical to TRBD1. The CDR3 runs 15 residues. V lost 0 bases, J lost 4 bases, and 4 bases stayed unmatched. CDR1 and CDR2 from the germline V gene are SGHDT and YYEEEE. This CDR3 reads CASSLAGTGTETQYF. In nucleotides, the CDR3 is TGTGCCAGCAGCTTGGCCGGGACAGGGACAGAGACCCAGTACTTC.

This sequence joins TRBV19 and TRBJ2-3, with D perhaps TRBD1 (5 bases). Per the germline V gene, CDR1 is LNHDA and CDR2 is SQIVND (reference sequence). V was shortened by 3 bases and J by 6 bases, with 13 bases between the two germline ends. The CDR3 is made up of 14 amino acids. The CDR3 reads CASSMGLSMDTQYF. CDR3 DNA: TGTGCCAGTAGTATGGGGCTTTCGATGGATACGCAGTATTTT.

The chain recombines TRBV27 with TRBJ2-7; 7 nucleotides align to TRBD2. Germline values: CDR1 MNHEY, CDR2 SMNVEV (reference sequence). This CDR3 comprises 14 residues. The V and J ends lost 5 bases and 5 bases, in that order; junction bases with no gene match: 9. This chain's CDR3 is CASSPQGGRNEQYF. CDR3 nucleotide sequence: TGTGCCAGCAGTCCGCAGGGAGGGAGGAACGAGCAGTACTTC.

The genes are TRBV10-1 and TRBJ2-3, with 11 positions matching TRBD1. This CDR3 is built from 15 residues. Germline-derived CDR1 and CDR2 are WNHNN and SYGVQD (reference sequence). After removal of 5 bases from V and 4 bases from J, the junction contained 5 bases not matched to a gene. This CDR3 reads CASSPGTGGADTQYF. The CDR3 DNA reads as TGCGCCAGCAGTCCCGGGACAGGGGGTGCAGATACGCAGTATTTT.

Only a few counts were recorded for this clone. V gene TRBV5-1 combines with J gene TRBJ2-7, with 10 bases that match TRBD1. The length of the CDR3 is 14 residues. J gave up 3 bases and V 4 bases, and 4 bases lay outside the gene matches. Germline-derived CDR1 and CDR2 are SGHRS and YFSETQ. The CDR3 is CASSPRTGGYEQYF. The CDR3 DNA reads TGCGCCAGCAGCCCTCGGACAGGGGGCTACGAGCAGTACTTC.

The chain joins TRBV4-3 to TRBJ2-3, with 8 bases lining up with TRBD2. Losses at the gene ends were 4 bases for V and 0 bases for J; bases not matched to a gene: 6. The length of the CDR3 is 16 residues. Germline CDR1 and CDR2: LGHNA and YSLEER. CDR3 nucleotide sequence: TGCGCCAGCAGCCCGGGGGGGTCAAAGAGCACAGATACGCAGTATTTT. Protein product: CASSPGGSKSTDTQYF.

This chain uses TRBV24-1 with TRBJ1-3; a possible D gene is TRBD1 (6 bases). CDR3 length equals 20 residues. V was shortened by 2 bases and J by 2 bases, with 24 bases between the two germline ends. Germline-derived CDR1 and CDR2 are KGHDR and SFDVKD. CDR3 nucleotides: TGTGCCACCAGTGATTCTCTACTCCGGGACATGCGTGGCGCTGGAAACACCATATATTTT. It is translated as CATSDSLLRDMRGAGNTIYF.

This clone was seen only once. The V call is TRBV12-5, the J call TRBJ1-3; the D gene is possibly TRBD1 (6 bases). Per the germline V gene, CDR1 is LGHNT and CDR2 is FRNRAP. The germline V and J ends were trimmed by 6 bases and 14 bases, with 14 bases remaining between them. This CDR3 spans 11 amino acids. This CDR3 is CASGIYRVLYF. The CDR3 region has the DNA TGTGCTAGTGGGATATACAGGGTATTATATTTT.

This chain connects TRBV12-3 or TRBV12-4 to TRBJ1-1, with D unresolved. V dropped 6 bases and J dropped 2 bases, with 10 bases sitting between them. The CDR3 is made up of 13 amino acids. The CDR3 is CASRRQANTEAFF. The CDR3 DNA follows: TGTGCCAGCAGGAGACAAGCTAACACTGAAGCTTTCTTT.

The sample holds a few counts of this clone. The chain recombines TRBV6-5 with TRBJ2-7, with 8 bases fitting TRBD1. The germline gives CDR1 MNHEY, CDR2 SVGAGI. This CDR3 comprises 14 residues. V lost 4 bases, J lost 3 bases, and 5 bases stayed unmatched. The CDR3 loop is CASSFGQGGYEQYF. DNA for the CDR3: TGTGCCAGCAGTTTTGGACAGGGTGGCTACGAGCAGTACTTC.

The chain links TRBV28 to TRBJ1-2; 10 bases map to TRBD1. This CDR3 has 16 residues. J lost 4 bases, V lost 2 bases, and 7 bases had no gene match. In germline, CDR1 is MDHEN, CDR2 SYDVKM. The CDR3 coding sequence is TGTGCCAGCAGTTTACTAGCCGGGACAGGGGCCTATGGCTACACCTTC. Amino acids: CASSLLAGTGAYGYTF.

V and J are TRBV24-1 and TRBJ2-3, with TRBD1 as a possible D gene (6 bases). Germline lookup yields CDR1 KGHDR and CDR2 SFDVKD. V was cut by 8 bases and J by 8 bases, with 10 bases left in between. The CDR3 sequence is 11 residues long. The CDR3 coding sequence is TGTGCCACCATGCAAGGGGGTACGCAGTATTTT. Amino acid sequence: CATMQGGTQYF.

In nucleotides, the CDR3 is TGTGCCACAGCCCTGGGCCGTATCTTC. Protein sequence: CATALGRIF. The chain combines TRBV21-1 with TRBJ1-2; whether TRBD1, the table's D call, matches the DNA was not checked. TRBV21-1 is given as a pseudogene. The CDR3 extends over 9 amino acids.

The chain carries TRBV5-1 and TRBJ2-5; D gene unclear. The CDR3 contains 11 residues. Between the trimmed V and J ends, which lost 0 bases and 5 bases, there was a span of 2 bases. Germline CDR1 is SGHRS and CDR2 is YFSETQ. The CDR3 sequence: CASSLAETQYF. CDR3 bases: TGCGCCAGCAGCTTGGCGGAGACCCAGTACTTC. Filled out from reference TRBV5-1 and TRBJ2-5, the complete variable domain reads KAGVTQTPRYLIKTRGQQVTLSCSPISGHRSVSWYQQTPGQGLQFLFEYFSETQRNKGNFPGRFSGRQFSNSRSEMNVSTLELGDSALYLCASSLAETQYFGPGTRLLVL.

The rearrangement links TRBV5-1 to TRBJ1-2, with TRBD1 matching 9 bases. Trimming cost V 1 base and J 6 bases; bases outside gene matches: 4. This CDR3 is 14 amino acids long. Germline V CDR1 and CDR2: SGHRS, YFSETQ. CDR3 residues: CASSLTGGVNGYTF. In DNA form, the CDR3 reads TGCGCCAGCAGCTTGACAGGGGGCGTGAATGGCTACACCTTC. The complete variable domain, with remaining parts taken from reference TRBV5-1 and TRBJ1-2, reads KAGVTQTPRYLIKTRGQQVTLSCSPISGHRSVSWYQQTPGQGLQFLFEYFSETQRNKGNFPGRFSGRQFSNSRSEMNVSTLELGDSALYLCASSLTGGVNGYTFGSGTRLTVV.